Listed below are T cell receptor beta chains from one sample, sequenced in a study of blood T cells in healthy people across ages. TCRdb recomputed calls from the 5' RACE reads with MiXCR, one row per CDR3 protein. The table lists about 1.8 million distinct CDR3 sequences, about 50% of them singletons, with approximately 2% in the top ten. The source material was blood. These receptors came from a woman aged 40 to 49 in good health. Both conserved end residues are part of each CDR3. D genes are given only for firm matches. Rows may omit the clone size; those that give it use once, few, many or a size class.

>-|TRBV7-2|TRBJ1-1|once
CASSFRARSEAFF
TGTGCCAGCAGCTTCCGGGCTCGCAGTGAAGCTTTCTTT
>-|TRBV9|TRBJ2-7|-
CASSVARQGGLPKEQYF
TGTGCCAGCAGCGTAGCTCGGCAGGGGGGCCTCCCGAAGGAGCAGTACTTC
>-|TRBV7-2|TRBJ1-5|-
CASSFRGAGEESPQHF
TGTGCCAGCAGCTTTCGGGGTGCAGGTGAGGAATCGCCCCAGCATTTT
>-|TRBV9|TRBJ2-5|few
CASSTRGGGFEETQYF
TGTGCCAGCAGCACCCGTGGCGGGGGCTTTGAAGAGACCCAGTACTTC
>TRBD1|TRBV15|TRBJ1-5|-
CATRVAQGGYSNQPQHF
TGTGCCACCAGGGTGGCGCAGGGGGGGTATAGCAATCAGCCCCAGCATTTT
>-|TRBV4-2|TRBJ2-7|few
CASSQEPGLPYEQYF
TGTGCCAGCAGCCAAGAACCAGGGCTCCCCTACGAGCAGTACTTC
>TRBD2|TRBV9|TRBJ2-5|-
CASSVGLERGYNEQYF
TGTGCCAGCAGCGTAGGCCTCGAGCGGGGGTACAATGAGCAGTACTTC
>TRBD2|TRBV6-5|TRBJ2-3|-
CASSWHSGGGTDTQYF
TGTGCCAGCAGTTGGCATAGCGGGGGGGGCACAGATACGCAGTATTTT
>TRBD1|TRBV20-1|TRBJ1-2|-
CSARDSGQWYYGYTF
TGCAGTGCTAGAGACTCGGGACAGTGGTACTATGGCTACACCTTC
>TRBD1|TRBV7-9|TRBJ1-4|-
CASSSGTGPTNEKLFF
TGTGCCAGCAGCTCCGGGACAGGTCCAACTAATGAAAAACTGTTTTTT
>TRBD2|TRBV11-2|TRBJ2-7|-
CASNLAQGLAGNYEQYF
TGTGCCAGCAACTTAGCTCAGGGACTAGCAGGGAACTACGAGCAGTACTTC
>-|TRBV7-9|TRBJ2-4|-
CASSPRGAGIQYF
TGTGCCAGCAGCCCGAGGGGTGCGGGCATTCAGTACTTC
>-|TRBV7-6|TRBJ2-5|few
CASSLEPLAAQYF
TGTGCCAGCAGCTTGGAGCCTCTAGCCGCCCAGTACTTC
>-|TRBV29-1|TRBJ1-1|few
CSVVPGTPQNTEAFF
TGCAGCGTGGTCCCGGGGACACCCCAGAACACTGAAGCTTTCTTT
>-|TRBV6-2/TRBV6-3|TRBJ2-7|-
CASSYSLRSEQYF
TGTGCCAGCAGTTACTCGCTCAGGTCCGAGCAGTACTTC
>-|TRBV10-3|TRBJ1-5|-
CAAGPNQPQHF
TGTGCCGCCGGACCCAATCAGCCCCAGCATTTT
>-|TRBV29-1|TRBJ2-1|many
CSVEDPYLDNEQFF
TGCAGCGTTGAAGATCCCTACCTCGACAATGAGCAGTTCTTC
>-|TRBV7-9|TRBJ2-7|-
CASSLESTTYEQYF
TGTGCCAGCAGCTTAGAGTCCACTACCTACGAGCAGTACTTC
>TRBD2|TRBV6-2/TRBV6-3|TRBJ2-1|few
CASRNGRTSGGAPHEQFF
TGTGCCAGCAGAAATGGTCGGACTAGCGGGGGGGCCCCTCATGAGCAGTTCTTC
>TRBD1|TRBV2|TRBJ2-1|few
CASSAQQGTSDNEQFF
TGTGCCAGCAGTGCCCAACAGGGGACCTCGGACAATGAGCAGTTCTTC
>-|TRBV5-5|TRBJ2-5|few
CASSRPTGSTEETQYF
TGTGCCAGCAGCCGACCTACAGGGTCAACCGAAGAGACCCAGTACTTC
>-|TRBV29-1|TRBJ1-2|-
CSVVVQASFYGYTF
TGCAGCGTTGTGGTACAGGCGTCGTTCTATGGCTACACCTTC
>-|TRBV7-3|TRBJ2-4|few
CASSLNGGNIQYF
TGTGCCAGCAGCTTAAACGGGGGAAACATTCAGTACTTC
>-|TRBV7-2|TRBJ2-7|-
CASSSGSTPYEQYF
TGTGCCAGCAGCTCAGGGTCGACCCCCTACGAGCAGTACTTC
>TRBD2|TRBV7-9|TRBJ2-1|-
CASSQRLAGTYNEQFF
TGTGCCAGCAGTCAAAGACTAGCGGGGACCTACAATGAGCAGTTCTTC
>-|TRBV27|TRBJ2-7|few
CASSLYPGEGQYF
TGTGCCAGCAGTTTATACCCAGGGGAGGGGCAGTACTTC
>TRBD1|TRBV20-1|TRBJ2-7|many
CSATDRGYEQYF
TGCAGCGCTACCGACAGGGGATACGAGCAGTACTTC
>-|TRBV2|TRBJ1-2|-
CALDRSNYGYTF
TGTGCCCTCGACAGATCTAACTATGGCTACACCTTC
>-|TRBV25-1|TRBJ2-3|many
CASSVYTDTQYF
TGTGCCAGCAGTGTATACACAGATACGCAGTATTTT
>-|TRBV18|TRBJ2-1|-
CASRGSGPYNEQFF
TGTGCCAGCCGAGGCAGCGGACCCTACAATGAGCAGTTCTTC
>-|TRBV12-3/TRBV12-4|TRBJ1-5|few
CASSLGGQVNQPQHF
TGTGCCAGCAGTCTTGGAGGGCAGGTCAATCAGCCCCAGCATTTT
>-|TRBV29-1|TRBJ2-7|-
CSVGGAGAYLEQYF
TGCAGCGTTGGGGGGGCAGGAGCTTACCTTGAGCAGTACTTC
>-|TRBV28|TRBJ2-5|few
CASSLPDSKETQYF
TGTGCCAGCAGTCTCCCCGACAGTAAAGAGACCCAGTACTTC
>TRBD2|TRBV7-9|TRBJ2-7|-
CASSLRGNSYEQYF
TGTGCCAGCAGCTTGCGGGGGAACTCCTACGAGCAGTACTTC
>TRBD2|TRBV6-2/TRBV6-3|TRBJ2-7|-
CASSYSTSGVYEQYF
TGTGCCAGCAGTTACTCAACTAGCGGGGTCTACGAGCAGTACTTC
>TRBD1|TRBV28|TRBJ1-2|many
CASSVVTGFGYTF
TGTGCCAGCAGTGTCGTGACAGGGTTTGGCTACACCTTC
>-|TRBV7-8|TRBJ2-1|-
CASSLADTSSYNEQFF
TGTGCCAGCAGCCTAGCTGACACGAGCTCCTACAATGAGCAGTTCTTC
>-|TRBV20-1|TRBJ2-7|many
CSARDLGGSYEQYF
TGCAGTGCTAGAGATTTAGGGGGGAGCTACGAGCAGTACTTC
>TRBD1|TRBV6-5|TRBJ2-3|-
CATQRGQASDTQYF
TGTGCCACCCAAAGAGGACAGGCCTCAGATACGCAGTATTTT
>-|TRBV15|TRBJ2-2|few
CATSRGTADHTGELFF
TGTGCCACCAGCAGAGGAACCGCGGATCACACCGGGGAGCTGTTTTTT
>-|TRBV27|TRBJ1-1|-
CASRLQGSYEAFF
TGTGCCAGCAGGCTACAAGGTTCATATGAAGCTTTCTTT
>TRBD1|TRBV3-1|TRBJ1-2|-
CASRLGQYGCTF
TGTGCCAGCAGGCTGGGACAGTATGGCTGCACCTTC
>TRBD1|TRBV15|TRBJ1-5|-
CATSSRGARGSHQPQHF
TGTGCCACCAGCTCCAGGGGGGCCAGGGGGTCCCATCAGCCCCAGCATTTT
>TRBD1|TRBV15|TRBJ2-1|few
CATSRDRGGDRFF
TGTGCCACCAGCAGAGATAGAGGGGGCGATCGGTTCTTC
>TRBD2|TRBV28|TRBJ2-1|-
CASSRVAGGNNEQFF
TGTGCCAGCAGCCGGGTAGCGGGGGGCAACAATGAGCAGTTCTTC
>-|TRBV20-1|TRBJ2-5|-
CSASLRGQGSQETQYF
TGCAGTGCTAGTTTAAGAGGTCAGGGGAGCCAAGAGACCCAGTACTTC
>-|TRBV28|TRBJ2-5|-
CASSRKGLGAETQYF
TGTGCCAGCAGTCGGAAGGGGTTGGGTGCGGAGACCCAGTACTTC
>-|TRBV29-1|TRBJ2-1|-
CSVVAWGTSGNERFF
-
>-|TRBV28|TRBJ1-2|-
CASNWATENGYTF
TGTGCCAGCAACTGGGCTACCGAAAATGGCTACACCTTC
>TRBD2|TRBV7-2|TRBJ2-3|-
CASSLAIAGGTDTQYF
TGTGCCAGCAGCTTAGCCATAGCGGGGGGGACAGATACGCAGTATTTT
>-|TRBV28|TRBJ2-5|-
CASSLGSRRGQQKETQYF
TGTGCCAGCAGTTTAGGGTCTAGGCGGGGACAGCAAAAAGAGACCCAGTACTTC
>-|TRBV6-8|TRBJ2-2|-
CARNKGTANTGELFF
TGTGCCAGAAACAAAGGGACGGCAAACACCGGGGAGCTGTTTTTT
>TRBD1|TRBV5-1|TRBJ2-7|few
CASSFTGAHEQYF
TGCGCCAGCAGCTTCACAGGGGCCCACGAGCAGTACTTC
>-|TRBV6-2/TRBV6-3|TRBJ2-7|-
CASSSPTSPERGSYEQYF
TGTGCCAGCAGTTCCCCTACTTCGCCGGAACGGGGCTCCTACGAGCAGTACTTC
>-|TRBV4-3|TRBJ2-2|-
CASSQSEYTGELFF
TGCGCCAGCAGCCAAAGTGAATACACCGGGGAGCTGTTTTTT
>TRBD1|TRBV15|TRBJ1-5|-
CATSRDLETGVNQPQHF
TGTGCCACCAGCAGAGATTTGGAGACAGGGGTCAATCAGCCCCAGCATTTT
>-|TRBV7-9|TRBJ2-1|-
CASSPDSDEQFF
TGTGCCAGCAGCCCTGACTCGGACGAGCAGTTCTTC
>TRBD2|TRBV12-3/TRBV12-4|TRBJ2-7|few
CASSATSGPSYEQYF
TGTGCCAGCAGTGCGACTAGCGGACCCTCCTACGAGCAGTACTTC
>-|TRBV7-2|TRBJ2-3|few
CASSANGAGAGDTQYF
TGTGCCAGCAGCGCTAACGGGGCGGGGGCGGGGGATACGCAGTATTTT
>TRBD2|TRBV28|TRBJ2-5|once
CASGTSGGARETQYF
TGTGCCAGCGGAACTAGCGGGGGGGCGAGGGAGACCCAGTACTTC